The sample holds many counts of the clone carrying this T cell receptor beta chain. Its antigen is undetermined. Generation of bulk TCR libraries relied on previously described methods and listed TCR primers. Using its own MiXCR run on the PCR reads, TCRdb lists one record per CDR3 protein. Of approximately 90,000 distinct CDR3 sequences in the sample, around 20% are singletons; the top ten hold approximately 1%. The germline CDR1 and CDR2 sequences are DFQATT and SNEGSKA (reference sequence). V was shortened by 1 base and J by 3 bases, with 13 bases between the two germline ends. The CDR3 runs 15 residues. These data are taken from a study of molecular identifiers for immune sequencing clone quantification. General study points: Whereas clones above 20 RNA copies held under 1% of naive-cell molecules, they held over 97% of effector molecules. Underestimation of highly expanded clone sizes could arise where identical TCR molecules share a barcode.

A CD8+CD4-CCR7+CD45RA+ phenotype served as the sorting definition for naive CD8 T cells. The clonotype was recovered from a human donor in good health. Some libraries in this study had Jurkat cell RNA spiked in. The sample consisted of naive CD8+ T cells from blood, with Jurkat cell RNA spiked in. Subset denoted: FACS-sorted CD8+CD4-CCR7+CD45RA+ naive T cells. The chain is built from TRBV20-1 and TRBJ1-5; no clear D. The CDR3 DNA follows: TGCAGTGCTAGAGTCCGCGGGCAGTACAATCAGCCCCAGCATTTT. Translation gives CSARVRGQYNQPQHF.